Below are 8 T cell receptor beta chains sequenced from a single sample in a study of T cells in Graves' hyperthyroidism and ophthalmopathy. TCR beta CDR3 region amplification was performed from RNA transcripts. TCR CDR3 regions were first amplified by RT-PCR with HTBI primers. Using its own MiXCR run on the multiplex PCR reads, TCRdb lists one record per CDR3 protein. The repertoire includes hundreds of thousands of distinct CDR3 sequences, around 16% of them detected once, and around 7.7% sits in the top ten. The specimen sequenced was blood. These receptors came from a woman aged 18-29 years with Graves' hyperthyroidism.

This clonotype was detected many times. The CDR3 nucleotides read TGTGCCAGCAGCTTAAGTTCAGTTCCGGGCTACGAGCAGTACTTC. Translating gives CASSLSSVPGYEQYF. V gene TRBV7-3 combines with J gene TRBJ2-7; no clear D gene. Trimming removed 1 base from V and 3 bases from J, with 13 bases in between. This CDR3 region has 15 residues. CDR1 and CDR2 (germline): SGHTA, FQGTGA.

The V and J genes are TRBV28 and TRBJ2-7; 9 nucleotides match TRBD1. Per germline, CDR1 MDHEN and CDR2 SYDVKM. The CDR3 is 13 amino acids. V shed 4 bases and J 5 bases; nucleotides not matched to a gene: 3. The CDR3 DNA sequence: TGTGCCAGCAGTTGGACAGGGGCCAACGAGCAGTACTTC. Translating gives CASSWTGANEQYF.

This clonotype was seen ten or more times. This rearrangement joins TRBV7-2 to TRBJ1-5; D remains ambiguous. The CDR3 consists of 15 residues. Germline values: CDR1 SGHTA, CDR2 FQGNSA. V gave up 4 bases and J gave up 7 bases, with 17 bases separating them. The CDR3, as DNA: TGTGCCAGCAGCTACGCGTGGGGTTCGGGACAGCCCCAGCATTTT. Protein sequence: CASSYAWGSGQPQHF.

This clonotype has a count of ten or more. V is TRBV7-9 and J is TRBJ2-2; TRBD1 agrees at 9 bases. This CDR3 is 15 amino acids long. Per the germline V gene, CDR1 is SEHNR and CDR2 is FQNEAQ (reference sequence). The V and J ends lost 5 bases and 5 bases, in that order; junction bases with no gene match: 6. DNA for the CDR3: TGTGCCAGCAGCGCAGCCGGGACAGGGACCGGGGAGCTGTTTTTT. This gives the protein CASSAAGTGTGELFF.

This clonotype came up many times. This sequence joins TRBV6-5 and TRBJ2-1, with unresolved D. The germline V and J ends were trimmed by 2 bases and 5 bases, with 16 bases remaining between them. This CDR3 spans 16 amino acids. Germline CDR1 MNHEY, CDR2 SVGAGI. The CDR3 coding sequence is TGTGCCAGCAGTTACGTGCCGGACCCCGGCGACAATGAGCAGTTCTTC. Translation: CASSYVPDPGDNEQFF.

The V call is TRBV5-1, the J call TRBJ1-3; D gene unclear. This CDR3 has 14 amino acids. The germline V gene encodes CDR1 SGHRS and CDR2 YFSETQ. Trimming took 0 bases from V and 1 from J, leaving 5 bases between them. The CDR3 DNA reads TGCGCCAGCAGCTTGGACCTATCTGGAAACACCATATATTTT. It yields the protein CASSLDLSGNTIYF.

This clonotype was observed a few times. V and J are TRBV29-1 and TRBJ1-2; tentative D call: TRBD1 (5 bases). The length of the CDR3 is 16 residues. V shed 7 bases and J shed 1 base, with 22 bases lying between them. Germline CDR1 is SQVTM and CDR2 is ANQGSEA. CDR3 sequence: CSGSPVIGEGNYGYTF. DNA for the CDR3: TGCAGCGGGTCCCCCGTGATAGGGGAGGGTAACTATGGCTACACCTTC.

This clonotype was detected ten times or more. This sequence joins TRBV6-1 and TRBJ1-4; a possible D gene is TRBD1 (6 bases). The CDR3 runs to 13 residues. The germline gives CDR1 MNHNS, CDR2 SASEGT. Trimming removed 3 bases from V and 7 bases from J, with 9 bases in between. The CDR3 loop is CASSEIGGEKLFF. CDR3 bases: TGTGCCAGCAGTGAGATAGGGGGTGAAAAACTGTTTTTT.